This T cell receptor beta chain comes out of a study of CD8 T cells in ankylosing spondylitis. Overall study findings and caveats: Made up of eight highly homologous variants, a TCR beta motif appeared characteristic of ankylosing spondylitis blood. Peripheral blood held disease-linked clones only at relatively low frequency, and these were CD8+. It was reported that disease-linked clones were significantly enriched in matched ankylosing spondylitis synovial fluid.

This clonotype was counted a few times. The antigen remains undetermined. MiXCR was run by TCRdb on the 5' RACE reads, yielding one entry per CDR3 protein. Here the sample spans fewer than 750,000 distinct CDR3 sequences, around 20% being singletons. V dropped 6 bases and J dropped 4 bases, with 15 bases sitting between them. From germline, CDR1 is MDHEN and CDR2 SYDVKM. This CDR3 region has 14 residues. The V call is TRBV28, the J call TRBJ2-5; either TRBD1 or TRBD2 may fit D (6 bases each). The clonotype originates from a male donor with ankylosing spondylitis. The sample consisted of blood, either unsorted or a sorted T cell fraction (not recorded which). CDR3 nucleotides: TGTGCCAGCAGCCAAGACAGGCGGGGAGAGACCCAGTACTTC. Translation gives CASSQDRRGETQYF.